This is a list of T cell receptor beta chains from one sample in a study of vaccination and CD4 T cells after COVID-19. What these receptors recognize is not known. TCRdb called the PCR reads again in MiXCR, with one record for every CDR3 protein. The sample contains about 21,000 distinct CDR3 sequences, around half of which appear only once. The sequenced material came from CD4+ T cells from blood, cultured in vitro. The origin of the receptors is a human donor who had recovered from COVID-19. CDR3s include the opening cysteine and the closing phenylalanine or tryptophan. The order of the fields is V gene, D gene, clone size, J gene, CDR3 protein, CDR3 DNA. The D gene is left open where the match is weak. Part of the rows lack a size; the others show once, few, many or a class for expanded clones.

TRBV7-2,TRBD2,.,TRBJ2-1,CASSFLAGVTYNEQFF,TGTGCCAGCAGCTTCCTAGCGGGAGTAACCTACAATGAGCAGTTCTTC
TRBV7-2,TRBD2,.,TRBJ2-7,CASSLSPGRYEQYF,TGTGCCAGCAGCTTAAGTCCCGGGAGGTACGAGCAGTACTTC
TRBV15,.,few,TRBJ1-6,CATSRAMGSPLHF,TGTGCCACCAGCAGAGCGATGGGATCACCCCTCCACTTT
TRBV27,.,.,TRBJ2-5,CASSNTGYDETQYF,TGTGCCAGCAGTAATACAGGGTACGACGAGACCCAGTACTTC
TRBV10-3,.,.,TRBJ2-1,CAISEWRAGDNEQFF,TGTGCCATCAGTGAGTGGCGAGCGGGTGACAATGAGCAGTTCTTC
TRBV20-1,.,once,TRBJ1-1,CSARDRRSNTEAFF,TGCAGTGCTAGAGATCGGCGGTCGAACACTGAAGCTTTCTTT
TRBV2,TRBD2,.,TRBJ2-1,CASASGSKNEQFF,TGTGCCAGCGCTAGCGGGAGCAAGAATGAGCAGTTCTTC
TRBV5-6,TRBD1,.,TRBJ2-5,CASSPQGMGLETQYF,TGTGCCAGCAGTCCACAGGGGATGGGTTTAGAGACCCAGTACTTC
TRBV19,.,.,TRBJ2-3,CASSRQGWGTDTQYF,TGTGCCAGTAGTCGACAAGGGTGGGGCACAGATACGCAGTATTTT
TRBV20-1,.,.,TRBJ2-1,CSALGNEQFF,TGCAGTGCTTTAGGGAATGAGCAGTTCTTC
TRBV7-9,.,few,TRBJ1-2,CASSLGQSNYGYTF,TGTGCCAGCAGCTTGGGACAATCTAACTATGGCTACACCTTC
TRBV6-2/TRBV6-3,TRBD1,.,TRBJ2-3,CASSPGQGLVDTQYF,TGTGCCAGCAGCCCGGGACAGGGTCTAGTAGATACGCAGTATTTT
TRBV3-1,.,.,TRBJ1-2,CASSPTPEPYGYTF,TGTGCCAGCAGCCCCACCCCAGAACCCTATGGCTACACCTTC
TRBV11-3,.,.,TRBJ1-3,CASSFSGRTSGNTIYF,TGTGCCAGCAGCTTCTCGGGGCGAACCTCTGGAAACACCATATATTTT
TRBV10-1,.,.,TRBJ2-3,CASSDFAVGGTQYF,TGCGCCAGCAGTGATTTTGCGGTCGGTGGTACGCAGTATTTT
TRBV27,TRBD1,once,TRBJ1-5,CASIPQGASNQPQHF,TGTGCCAGCATCCCACAGGGGGCCAGCAATCAGCCCCAGCATTTT
TRBV19,.,.,TRBJ1-3,CASSMDRAGSGNTIYF,TGTGCCAGTAGTATGGACAGAGCAGGCTCTGGAAACACCATATATTTT
TRBV6-1,.,.,TRBJ2-7,CASRIRQGFYEQYF,TGTGCCAGCAGGATTAGGCAGGGGTTTTACGAGCAGTACTTC
TRBV6-5,TRBD1,few,TRBJ2-3,CASSYSGQGPDTQYF,TGTGCCAGCAGTTACTCAGGACAGGGGCCAGATACGCAGTATTTT
TRBV6-1,.,.,TRBJ2-5,CASSPGAETQYF,TGTGCCAGCAGCCCGGGGGCAGAGACCCAGTACTTC
TRBV5-1,TRBD2,.,TRBJ2-5,CASSWTSGQETQYF,TGCGCCAGCAGTTGGACTAGCGGACAAGAGACCCAGTACTTC
TRBV30,.,.,TRBJ1-2,CAWTGGDYGYTF,TGTGCCTGGACGGGGGGGGACTATGGCTACACCTTC
TRBV20-1,.,.,TRBJ1-4,CSAFQTTNEKLFF,TGCAGTGCTTTCCAGACAACTAATGAAAAACTGTTTTTT
TRBV10-3,.,.,TRBJ2-7,CAISESRGGASHEQYF,TGTGCCATCAGTGAGTCTCGGGGTGGTGCTAGTCACGAGCAGTACTTC
TRBV20-1,.,.,TRBJ1-1,CSATPPGAEAFF,TGCAGTGCCACACCGCCGGGGGCTGAAGCTTTCTTT
TRBV6-5,.,.,TRBJ1-5,CASSYSGSSQPQHF,TGTGCCAGCAGTTACTCGGGGAGTTCCCAGCCCCAGCATTTT
TRBV6-1,.,.,TRBJ2-5,CASSGTLQETQYF,TGTGCCAGCAGTGGGACACTCCAAGAGACCCAGTACTTC
TRBV10-3,.,few,TRBJ2-7,CAISEGFGVYEQYF,TGTGCCATCAGTGAAGGATTTGGGGTTTACGAGCAGTACTTC
TRBV10-3,TRBD1,few,TRBJ1-1,CAIRGQGAEAFF,TGTGCCATCAGGGGACAGGGCGCTGAAGCTTTCTTT
TRBV7-2,.,.,TRBJ2-7,CASSLEALREQYF,TGTGCCAGCAGCTTAGAAGCACTAAGGGAGCAGTACTTC
TRBV5-4,.,few,TRBJ1-6,CASSAGQRDNSPLHF,TGTGCCAGCAGCGCAGGACAGCGGGATAATTCACCCCTCCACTTT
TRBV7-9,TRBD2,few,TRBJ2-3,CASSDPGTSTSTDTQYF,TGTGCCAGCAGCGATCCCGGGACTAGCACCAGCACAGATACGCAGTATTTT
TRBV10-3,.,once,TRBJ2-3,CAISATDTQYF,TGTGCCATCAGTGCCACAGATACGCAGTATTTT
TRBV7-3,.,.,TRBJ2-5,CASSLGGTETQYF,TGTGCCAGCAGCTTAGGGGGAACAGAGACCCAGTACTTC
TRBV7-8,.,few,TRBJ1-6,CASSFGARVNSPLHF,TGTGCCAGCAGCTTCGGGGCCAGGGTTAATTCACCCCTCCACTTT
TRBV29-1,.,few,TRBJ2-2,CSVIWGNSNTGELFF,TGCAGCGTAATATGGGGGAATTCGAACACCGGGGAGCTGTTTTTT
TRBV11-2,.,.,TRBJ1-2,CASSSGMGSYGYTF,TGTGCCAGCAGCTCCGGGATGGGATCCTATGGCTACACCTTC
TRBV6-1,.,.,TRBJ2-3,CASSEGWGGARDTQYF,TGTGCCAGCAGTGAAGGGTGGGGCGGGGCCCGGGATACGCAGTATTTT
TRBV7-2,TRBD1,once,TRBJ2-7,CASSVLGTDYEQYF,TGTGCCAGCAGCGTTCTCGGGACAGACTACGAGCAGTACTTC
TRBV29-1,TRBD1,.,TRBJ2-7,CSVVEQGAGEQYF,TGCAGCGTTGTGGAACAGGGGGCAGGAGAGCAGTACTTC
TRBV6-5,.,.,TRBJ2-3,CASSFGRGGTDTQYF,TGTGCCAGCAGTTTCGGCAGGGGGGGCACAGATACGCAGTATTTT
TRBV5-1,.,.,TRBJ1-1,CASSLNPRNTEAFF,TGCGCCAGCAGCTTGAATCCGAGGAACACTGAAGCTTTCTTT
TRBV6-2/TRBV6-3,.,few,TRBJ1-5,CASSSDGPNYQPQHF,TGTGCCAGCAGTTCAGACGGACCAAACTATCAGCCCCAGCATTTT
TRBV14,.,.,TRBJ1-2,CASSQDAGGILGYTF,TGTGCCAGCAGCCAAGATGCCGGGGGAATTTTGGGCTACACCTTC
TRBV6-2/TRBV6-3,TRBD1,.,TRBJ1-5,CASSPGQGINQPQHF,TGTGCCAGCAGTCCGGGACAGGGGATCAATCAGCCCCAGCATTTT
TRBV30,.,.,TRBJ1-6,CAWSVGTDYNSPLHF,TGTGCCTGGAGTGTAGGGACGGATTATAATTCACCCCTCCACTTT